These 7 T cell receptor beta chains originate from one sample sequenced in a study of T cells after yellow fever vaccination (dated by TCRdb to the late 2010s). Library prep was done by 5' RACE. Instrument used: Illumina HiSeq 2500. In-frame beta chains were kept once TCRdb had trimmed the public reads at Q25 with fastp and called clones with MiXCR. Duplicate CDR3 protein sequences are folded into a single record with the most common DNA and genes. The sample has about 580,000 distinct CDR3 sequences on record, less than 20% of them singletons. 17% of the sample is held by the ten biggest clonotypes. The treatment or condition label on this specimen signifies: live attenuated yellow fever vaccine strain. The sample was PBMCs, taken less than 6 days after the first yellow fever vaccination. These TCRs come from a man younger than 35 who received the YFV17D yellow fever vaccine.

The chain links TRBV12-3 or TRBV12-4 to TRBJ2-3; maybe TRBD2 (5 bases). CDR3 length equals 13 residues. V lost 5 bases and J 3 bases, leaving 9 bases between the germline ends. The CDR3 sequence: CASSGRLTDTQYF. DNA for the CDR3: TGTGCCAGCAGTGGACGACTAACAGATACGCAGTATTTT.

This clonotype showed up just a few times. The chain employs TRBV5-5 and TRBJ1-5, with no clear D. This CDR3 comprises 16 residues. The V end lost 0 bases, the J end lost 5 bases, and 15 bases lay between the germline ends. Germline CDR1 reads SGHKS; CDR2 reads YYEKEE (reference sequence). CDR3 coding DNA: TGTGCCAGCAGCTTGGCCCTGGGGTTTTCGGATCAGCCCCAGCATTTT. This sequence encodes CASSLALGFSDQPQHF.

The chain is built from TRBV20-1 and TRBJ2-7; either TRBD1 or TRBD2 may supply D (7 bases each). Germline V gene sequence: CDR1 DFQATT, CDR2 SNEGSKA (reference sequence). Deletions cut 1 base from V and 5 bases from J, with 12 bases between. The CDR3 loop spans 13 amino acids. The CDR3 sequence: CSARGGGGDEQYF. CDR3 nucleotide sequence: TGCAGTGCTAGAGGGGGAGGGGGCGACGAGCAGTACTTC.

J is TRBJ2-7 and V is TRBV7-9; D possibly corresponds to TRBD2 (5 bases). V was pared by 4 bases and J by 2 bases, with 12 bases between. The CDR3 runs to 14 residues. From germline, CDR1 is SEHNR and CDR2 FQNEAQ (reference sequence). This CDR3 reads CASSYPRDTYEQYF. CDR3 sequence (DNA): TGTGCCAGCAGCTACCCCCGGGATACCTACGAGCAGTACTTC.

This clonotype appeared a few times. V and J are TRBV24-1 and TRBJ2-2, with D perhaps being TRBD1 or TRBD2 (6 bases each). Germline V lookup: CDR1 KGHDR, CDR2 SFDVKD. The CDR3 runs to 14 residues. V was trimmed by 5 bases and J by 5 bases, leaving 11 bases between them. The CDR3 is CATSGRGGTGELFF. The CDR3 nucleotides read TGTGCCACCAGTGGGCGAGGGGGGACCGGGGAGCTGTTTTTT.

This clonotype was seen repeatedly, ten times or more. The V call is TRBV5-5, the J call TRBJ2-1; D may be TRBD2 (6 bases). Germline-derived CDR1 and CDR2 are SGHKS and YYEKEE (reference sequence). Trimming removed 9 bases at V and 5 bases at J, with 18 bases between. The CDR3 length is 14 residues. The DNA for the CDR3 is TGTGCCATGAGCCCCGGGGGACGGCACAATGAGCAGTTCTTC. This gives the protein CAMSPGGRHNEQFF.

The V gene is TRBV9, the J gene TRBJ1-1; D is uncertain. With 0 bases removed from V and 3 bases from J, the gap between germline ends came to 6 bases. The CDR3 totals 13 residues. Germline values: CDR1 SGDLS, CDR2 YYNGEE. DNA for the CDR3: TGTGCCAGCAGCGTAGAGGTCTACACTGAAGCTTTCTTT. It encodes CASSVEVYTEAFF.